The 11 T cell receptor beta chains presented below share a single source sample, sequenced in a study of molecular identifiers for immune sequencing clone quantification. MiXCR was run by TCRdb on the PCR reads, yielding one entry per CDR3 protein. The repertoire has 550,000 to 750,000 distinct CDR3 sequences, about 20% of them found once; the top ten carry approximately 0.9%. Sequencing used naive CD8+ T cells from blood, with Jurkat cell RNA spiked in. The subset here: FACS-sorted CD8+CD4-CCR7+CD45RA+ naive T cells. These receptor sequences come from a human donor in good health. Some libraries in this study had Jurkat cell RNA spiked in.

A note on this clonotype: Without the conserved terminal phenylalanine or tryptophan, this CDR3 likely stems from a read error. The chain is built from TRBV28 and TRBJ2-5; 7 bases line up with TRBD2. The CDR3 contains 13 residues. V gave up 1 base and J gave up 5 bases; unmatched junction bases: 1. Germline assignment: CDR1 MDHEN and CDR2 SYDVKM. The CDR3 nucleotides read TGTGCCAGCAGTTTATCCGGGGGGGAGACCCAGTACTCC. It is translated as CASSLSGGETQYS.

Notes on this clonotype: Being one base from a much bigger clone, this may be a read error. This chain links TRBV7-6 with TRBJ2-7; D gene uncertain. CDR3 length: 14 amino acids. Germline CDR1 is SGHVS and CDR2 is FNYEAQ. V lost 1 base and J 6 bases, leaving 13 bases between the germline ends. The CDR3 DNA follows: TGTGCCAGCAGCTTAGGAGGCGGACGCCCCGAGCAGTACTTC. This gives the protein CASSLGGGRPEQYF.

The table lists this clonotype with many counts. The rearrangement uses TRBV7-2 and TRBJ2-7, with D maybe TRBD2 (6 bases). Per the germline V gene, CDR1 is SGHTA and CDR2 is FQGNSA. This CDR3 has 15 residues. V dropped 1 base and J dropped 1 base, with 11 bases sitting between them. This CDR3 is CASSLGLGQSYEQYF. The CDR3 DNA reads as TGTGCCAGCAGCTTAGGACTAGGTCAGTCCTACGAGCAGTACTTC.

As concerns this clonotype: A single base separates this from a much larger clone, so it may be a read error. The chain is built from TRBV6-5 and TRBJ2-5, with D uncertain. There are 15 residues in the CDR3. Germline V CDR1 and CDR2: MNHEY, SVGAGI. The V end was cut by 7 bases, the J end by 4 bases, with 19 bases between. The CDR3 reads CASNPTGGIRETQYF. CDR3 DNA: TGTGCCAGCAACCCAACCGGCGGAATCCGAGAGACCCAGTACTTC.

This clonotype was counted ten times or more. The chain joins TRBV6-5 to TRBJ2-3; tentatively, D is TRBD1 or TRBD2 (5 bases each). Germline V gives CDR1 MNHEY, CDR2 SVGAGI. The CDR3 totals 14 residues. V was trimmed by 6 bases and J by 4 bases, leaving 14 bases between them. The DNA for the CDR3 is TGTGCCAGCAGCCCTACTAGGGGCCCAGATACGCAGTATTTT. It specifies CASSPTRGPDTQYF.

This clonotype was found a few times. Possible read error: a much larger clone is one base away. The CDR3 does not end in the conserved phenylalanine or tryptophan, so this is likely a read error. The chain couples TRBV6-2 or TRBV6-3 to TRBJ2-3; 7 bases are shared with TRBD2. V lost 4 bases, J lost 2 bases, and 9 bases stayed unmatched. The CDR3 is 16 amino acids. In germline, CDR1 is MNHEY, CDR2 SVGEGT. The DNA for the CDR3 is TGTGCCAGCAGTTGGATCAGCGGGATGTACACAGATACGCAGTATTCT. This gives the protein CASSWISGMYTDTQYS.

On this clonotype itself: An end of the junction differs from the germline gene, which may be a read error. The rearrangement joins TRBV7-9 to TRBJ1-1, with no clear D. Germline-derived CDR1 and CDR2 are SEHNR and FQNEAQ (reference sequence). CDR3 length: 16 amino acids. CDR3 nucleotide sequence: TGTGCCAGCAGCTCGGAAATTGTGACACTGAGCACTGTAGCTTCCTTT. It yields the protein CASSSEIVTLSTVASF.

Points on this clonotype: Being one base from a much bigger clone, this may be a read error. This chain uses TRBV28 with TRBJ1-5, with D possibly being TRBD1 (5 bases). Per germline, CDR1 MDHEN and CDR2 SYDVKM. This CDR3 spans 14 amino acids. V was shortened by 6 bases and J by 5 bases, with 14 bases between the two germline ends. The CDR3 nucleotides read TGTGCCAGCAGCTCGTGGGACGGGGATCAGCCCCAGCATTTT. Protein product: CASSSWDGDQPQHF.

This clonotype has at least ten counts. The V and J genes are TRBV27 and TRBJ2-7; 10 nucleotides match TRBD2. Trimming at V came to 8 bases and at J to 3 bases, leaving 10 bases not matched to a gene. Germline V gene lookup returns CDR1 MNHEY and CDR2 SMNVEV (reference sequence). The CDR3 is 15 residues long. CDR3 protein: CASQLLAGALYEQYF. Written as DNA, the CDR3 is TGTGCCAGCCAACTCCTAGCGGGAGCCCTCTACGAGCAGTACTTC.

This clonotype was seen only a few times. V is TRBV6-5 and J is TRBJ2-6; D may be TRBD1 or TRBD2 (5 bases each). The CDR3 totals 16 residues. V lost 0 bases to trimming and J lost 4 bases, with 10 bases between them. Looked up from germline, CDR1 is MNHEY and CDR2 is SVGAGI. The CDR3 DNA sequence: TGTGCCAGCAGTTACTCCGAGGGGTGGGGGGCCAACGTCCTGACTTTC. As protein: CASSYSEGWGANVLTF.

Concerning this clonotype itself: A read error may produce the germline difference seen at one junction end. This sequence joins TRBV4-3 and TRBJ2-7; D tentatively reads TRBD1 or TRBD2 (5 bases each). The CDR3 consists of 14 residues. CDR1 and CDR2 from the germline V gene are LGHNA and YSLEER. CDR3 residues: CASSQDWGTYERYF. The CDR3 region has the DNA TGCGCCAGCAGCCAAGACTGGGGGACCTACGAGCGGTACTTC.